This T cell receptor (beta chain) was recovered during a study of identical twins. Trimming stripped 3 bases from V and 5 bases from J, with 8 bases between. Germline V gene lookup returns CDR1 DFQATT and CDR2 SNEGSKA (reference sequence). CDR3 size: 12 residues. This clonotype was counted only a few times. Its antigen is currently unknown. The cDNA had a unique molecular identifier and a template-switch universal primer site. TCRdb reanalysed the 5' RACE reads using MiXCR and keeps one entry per CDR3 protein. Of about 470,000 distinct CDR3 sequences detected, roughly 26% appear once; the ten largest clones hold approximately 2.9%. Broader study findings: Abundant cord blood beta clonotypes carried fewer insertions; memory repertoires showed none. Findings came from cross-sectional statistics, without long-term follow-up of donors.

These data were also reused for a study on T cells expressing NK-cell markers. That report notes: Sorting was restricted to alpha-beta TCR T cells by an anti-gamma-delta TCR antibody in several experiments.

Material: CD4+ T cells sorted from blood. This clonotype originated in a woman between 18 and 29 years old in good health. The V call is TRBV20-1, the J call TRBJ2-1; unclear D gene. The CDR3 loop reads CSASGLHNEQFF. CDR3 DNA sequence: TGCAGTGCTAGCGGGCTACACAATGAGCAGTTCTTC.